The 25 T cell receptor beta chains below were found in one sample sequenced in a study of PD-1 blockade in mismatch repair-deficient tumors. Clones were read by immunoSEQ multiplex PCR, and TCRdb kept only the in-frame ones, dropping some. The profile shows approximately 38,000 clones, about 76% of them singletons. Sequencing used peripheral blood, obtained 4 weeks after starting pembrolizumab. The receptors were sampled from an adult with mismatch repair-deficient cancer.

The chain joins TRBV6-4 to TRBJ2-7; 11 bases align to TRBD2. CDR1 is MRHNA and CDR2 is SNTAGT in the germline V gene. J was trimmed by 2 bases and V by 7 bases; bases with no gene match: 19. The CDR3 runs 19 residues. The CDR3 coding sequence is TGTGCCAGCACCGAACTACGACTAGCGGGATATTGGAGGCCCTACGAGCAGTACTTC. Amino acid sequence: CASTELRLAGYWRPYEQYF.

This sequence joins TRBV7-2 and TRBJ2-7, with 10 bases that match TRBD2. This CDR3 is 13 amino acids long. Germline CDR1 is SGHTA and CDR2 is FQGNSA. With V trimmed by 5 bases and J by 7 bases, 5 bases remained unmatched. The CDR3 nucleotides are TGTGCCAGCAGCGGGCTACTAGCGGGGGAGCAGTACTTC. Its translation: CASSGLLAGEQYF. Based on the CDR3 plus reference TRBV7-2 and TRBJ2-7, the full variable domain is GAGVSQSPSNKVTEKGKDVELRCDPISGHTALYWYRQSLGQGLEFLIYFQGNSAPDKSGLPSDRFSAERTGGSVSTLTIQRTQQEDSAVYLCASSGLLAGEQYFGPGTRLTVT.

Here the CDR3 reads CASSRDRNQYNEQFF. The CDR3, as DNA: TGTGCCAGCAGCCGCGACAGAAACCAATACAATGAGCAGTTCTTC. J is TRBJ2-1 and V is TRBV6-5; D may be TRBD1 (5 bases). The CDR3 runs 15 residues. Germline lookup yields CDR1 MNHEY and CDR2 SVGAGI. The ends were cut back, 6 bases at V and 4 bases at J, with 16 bases in the middle.

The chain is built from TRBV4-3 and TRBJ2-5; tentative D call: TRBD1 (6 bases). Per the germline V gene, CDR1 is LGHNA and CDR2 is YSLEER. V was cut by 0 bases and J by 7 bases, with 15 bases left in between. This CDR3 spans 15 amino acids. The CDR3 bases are TGCGCCAGCAGCCAAGATCTGCAGGGGCTAGGGACCCAGTACTTC. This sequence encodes CASSQDLQGLGTQYF.

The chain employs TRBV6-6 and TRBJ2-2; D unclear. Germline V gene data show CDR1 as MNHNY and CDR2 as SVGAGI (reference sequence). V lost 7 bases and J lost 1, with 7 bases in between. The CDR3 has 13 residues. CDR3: CASTLGNTGELFF. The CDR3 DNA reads TGTGCCAGCACCCTCGGGAACACCGGGGAGCTGTTTTTT.

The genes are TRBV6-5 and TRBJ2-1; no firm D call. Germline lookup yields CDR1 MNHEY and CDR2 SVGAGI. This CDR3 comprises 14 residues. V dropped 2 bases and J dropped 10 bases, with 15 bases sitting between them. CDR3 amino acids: CASSYRVWEGEQFF. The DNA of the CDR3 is TGTGCCAGCAGTTACAGGGTGTGGGAAGGCGAGCAGTTCTTC.

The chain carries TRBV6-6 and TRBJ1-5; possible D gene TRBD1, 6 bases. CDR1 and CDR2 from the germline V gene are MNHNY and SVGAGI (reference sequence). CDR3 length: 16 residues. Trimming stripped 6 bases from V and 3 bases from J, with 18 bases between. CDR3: CASRKAGQGPNQPQHF. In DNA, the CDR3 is TGTGCCAGCAGAAAAGCGGGCCAGGGGCCCAATCAGCCCCAGCATTTT.

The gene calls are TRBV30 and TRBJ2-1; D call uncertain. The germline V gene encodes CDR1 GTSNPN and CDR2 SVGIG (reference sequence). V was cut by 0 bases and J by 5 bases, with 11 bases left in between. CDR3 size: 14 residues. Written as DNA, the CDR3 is TGTGCCTGGAGTGTACCTGGGCGGAACAATGAGCAGTTCTTC. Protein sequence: CAWSVPGRNNEQFF.

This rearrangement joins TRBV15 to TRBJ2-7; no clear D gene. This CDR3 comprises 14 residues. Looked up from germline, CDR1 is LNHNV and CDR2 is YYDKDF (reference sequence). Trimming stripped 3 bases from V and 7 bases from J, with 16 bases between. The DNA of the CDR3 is TGTGCCACCAGCAGGGAGCTATCCTATGATGAGCAGTACTTC. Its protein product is CATSRELSYDEQYF.

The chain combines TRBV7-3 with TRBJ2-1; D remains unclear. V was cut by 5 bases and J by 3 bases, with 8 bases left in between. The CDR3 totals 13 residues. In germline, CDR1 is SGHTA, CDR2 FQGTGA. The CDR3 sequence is CASSPDLYNEQFF. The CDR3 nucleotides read TGTGCCAGCAGCCCGGACCTCTACAATGAGCAGTTCTTC.

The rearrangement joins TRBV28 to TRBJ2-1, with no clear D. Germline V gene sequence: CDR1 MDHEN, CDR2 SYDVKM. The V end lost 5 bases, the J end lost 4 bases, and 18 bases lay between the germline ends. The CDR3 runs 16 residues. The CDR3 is CASSPESLGNYNEQFF. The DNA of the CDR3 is TGTGCCAGCAGTCCCGAAAGCCTAGGGAATTACAATGAGCAGTTCTTC. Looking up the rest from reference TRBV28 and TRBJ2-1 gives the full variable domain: DVKVTQSSRYLVKRTGEKVFLECVQDMDHENMFWYRQDPGLGLRLIYFSYDVKMKEKGDIPEGYSVSREKKERFSLILESASTNQTSMYLCASSPESLGNYNEQFFGPGTRLTVL.

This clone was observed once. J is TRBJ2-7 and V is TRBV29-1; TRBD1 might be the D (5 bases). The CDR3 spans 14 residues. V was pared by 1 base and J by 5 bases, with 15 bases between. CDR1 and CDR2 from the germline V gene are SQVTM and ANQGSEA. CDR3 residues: CSVEGLAGHHEQYF. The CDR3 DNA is TGCAGCGTTGAAGGTTTGGCAGGGCACCACGAGCAGTACTTC.

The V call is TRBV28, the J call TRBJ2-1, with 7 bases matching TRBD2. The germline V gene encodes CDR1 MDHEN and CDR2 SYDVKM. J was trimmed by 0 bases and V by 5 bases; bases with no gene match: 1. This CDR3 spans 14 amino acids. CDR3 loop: CASSGGSSYNEQFF. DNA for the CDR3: TGTGCCAGCAGTGGCGGGAGCTCCTACAATGAGCAGTTCTTC.

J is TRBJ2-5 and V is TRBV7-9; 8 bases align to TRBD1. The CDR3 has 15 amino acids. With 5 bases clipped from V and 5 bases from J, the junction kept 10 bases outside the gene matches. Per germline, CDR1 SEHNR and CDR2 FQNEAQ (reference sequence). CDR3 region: CASSPWTGYQETQYF. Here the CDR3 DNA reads TGTGCCAGCAGCCCCTGGACAGGGTATCAGGAGACCCAGTACTTC.

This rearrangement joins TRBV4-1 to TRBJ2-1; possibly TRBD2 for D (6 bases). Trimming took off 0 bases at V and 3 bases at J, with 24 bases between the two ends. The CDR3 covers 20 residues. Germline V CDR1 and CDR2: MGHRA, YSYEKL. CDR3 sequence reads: CASSQDPMGGNKFVYNEQFF. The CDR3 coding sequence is TGCGCCAGCAGCCAAGATCCCATGGGAGGCAACAAATTCGTCTACAATGAGCAGTTCTTC.

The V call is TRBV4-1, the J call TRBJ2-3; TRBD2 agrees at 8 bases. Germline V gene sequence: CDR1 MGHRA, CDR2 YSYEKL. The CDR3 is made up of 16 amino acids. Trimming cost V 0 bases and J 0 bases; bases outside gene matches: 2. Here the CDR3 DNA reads TGCGCCAGCAGCCAAGAACTAGCGGCAAGCACAGATACGCAGTATTTT. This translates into CASSQELAASTDTQYF.

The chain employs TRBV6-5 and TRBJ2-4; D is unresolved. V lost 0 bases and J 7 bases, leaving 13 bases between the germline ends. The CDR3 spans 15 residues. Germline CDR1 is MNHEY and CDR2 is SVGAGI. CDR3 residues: CASSYSADLPNIQYF. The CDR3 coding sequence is TGTGCCAGCAGTTACTCGGCAGATCTTCCTAACATTCAGTACTTC.

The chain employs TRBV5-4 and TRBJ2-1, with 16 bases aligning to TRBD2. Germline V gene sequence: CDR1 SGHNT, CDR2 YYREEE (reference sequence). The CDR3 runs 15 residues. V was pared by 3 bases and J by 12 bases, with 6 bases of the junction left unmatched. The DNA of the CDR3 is TGTGCCAGCAGCTCAGGGACTAGCGGGGGGGGGCGGCAGTTCTTC. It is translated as CASSSGTSGGGRQFF. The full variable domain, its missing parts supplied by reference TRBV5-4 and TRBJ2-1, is ETGVTQSPTHLIKTRGQQVTLRCSSQSGHNTVSWYQQALGQGPQFIFQYYREEENGRGNFPPRFSGLQFPNYSSELNVNALELDDSALYLCASSSGTSGGGRQFFGPGTRLTVL.

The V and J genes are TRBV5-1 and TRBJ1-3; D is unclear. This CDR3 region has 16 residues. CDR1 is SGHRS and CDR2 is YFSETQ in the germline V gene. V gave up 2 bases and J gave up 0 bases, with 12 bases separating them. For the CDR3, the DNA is TGCGCCAGCAGCTTAGCGGACGGATTCTCTGGAAACACCATATATTTT. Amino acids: CASSLADGFSGNTIYF.

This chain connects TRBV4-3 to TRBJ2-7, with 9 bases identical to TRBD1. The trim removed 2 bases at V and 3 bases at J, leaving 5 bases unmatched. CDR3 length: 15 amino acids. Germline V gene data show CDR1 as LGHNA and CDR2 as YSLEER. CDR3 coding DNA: TGCGCCAGCAGCCAAACCGGGACAGGGCACTACGAGCAGTACTTC. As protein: CASSQTGTGHYEQYF.

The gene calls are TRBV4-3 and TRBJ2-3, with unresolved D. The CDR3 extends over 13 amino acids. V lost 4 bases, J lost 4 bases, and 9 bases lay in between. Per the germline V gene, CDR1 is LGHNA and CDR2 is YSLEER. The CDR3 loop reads CASSPGTADTQYF. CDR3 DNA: TGCGCCAGCAGCCCCGGAACTGCAGATACGCAGTATTTT.

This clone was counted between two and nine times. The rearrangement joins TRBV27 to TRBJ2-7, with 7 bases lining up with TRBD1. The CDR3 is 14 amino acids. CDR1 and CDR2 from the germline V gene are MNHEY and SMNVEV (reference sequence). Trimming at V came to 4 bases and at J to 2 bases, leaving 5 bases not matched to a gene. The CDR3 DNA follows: TGTGCCAGCAGTTCCTCGACAGGGACCTACGAGCAGTACTTC. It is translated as CASSSSTGTYEQYF.

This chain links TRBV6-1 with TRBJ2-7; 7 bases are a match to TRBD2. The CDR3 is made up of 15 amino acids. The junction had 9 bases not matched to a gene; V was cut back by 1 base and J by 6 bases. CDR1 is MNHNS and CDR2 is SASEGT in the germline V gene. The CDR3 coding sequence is TGTGCCAGCAGTGAAGTGAGTCGGACTAGTCTCGAGCAGTACTTC. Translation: CASSEVSRTSLEQYF.

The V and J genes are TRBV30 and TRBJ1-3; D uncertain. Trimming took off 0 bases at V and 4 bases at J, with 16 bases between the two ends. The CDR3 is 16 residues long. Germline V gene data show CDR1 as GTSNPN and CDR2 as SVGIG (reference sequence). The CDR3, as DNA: TGTGCCTGGAGTGTAACTCTCGGCGGGAGGGGAAACACCATATATTTT. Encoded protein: CAWSVTLGGRGNTIYF.

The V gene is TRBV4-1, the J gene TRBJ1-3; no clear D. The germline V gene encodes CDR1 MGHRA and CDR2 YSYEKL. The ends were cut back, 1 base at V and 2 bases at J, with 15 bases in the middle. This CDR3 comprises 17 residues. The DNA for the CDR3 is TGCGCCAGCAGCCAAGGCCCCGGCGGGTCGGCTGGAAACACCATATATTTT. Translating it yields CASSQGPGGSAGNTIYF.